Listed below are T cell receptor beta chains from one sample, sequenced in a study of control samples from healthy donors and cancer patients. Sequenced by immunoSEQ multiplex PCR; TCRdb stores in-frame clones only, minus some. The sample includes about 75,000 clones, 85% to 95% of them seen just once. Sequenced input: blood. These TCRs come from a middle-aged woman in good health. The CDR3 runs from the conserved cysteine through the conserved F or W. A D gene is named only where the DNA matches it firmly. Size values are once, few and many counts, or a class for expanded clones, and some rows have none.

>NA|TRBV15|TRBJ2-1|TRBD1
CATSSMDRDVNEQFF
TGTGCCACCAGCAGCATGGACAGGGATGTCAATGAGCAGTTCTTC
>NA|TRBV12-5|TRBJ2-2|TRBD2
CASGLPTGGGNTGELFF
TGTGCTAGTGGTTTGCCCACTGGGGGGGGAAACACCGGGGAGCTGTTTTTT
>once|TRBV7-9|TRBJ1-2|TRBD1
CASSNTTGNYGYTF
TGTGCCAGCAGCAATACGACAGGGAACTATGGCTACACCTTC
>NA|TRBV6-5|TRBJ1-5|NA
CASSYAENQPQHF
TGTGCCAGCAGTTATGCTGAGAATCAGCCCCAGCATTTT
>NA|TRBV5-1|TRBJ2-1|NA
CASSSRADNEQFF
TGCGCCAGCAGCAGCCGAGCCGACAATGAGCAGTTCTTC
>NA|TRBV3-1/TRBV3-2|TRBJ1-1|NA
CASSQEGSNEAFF
TGTGCCAGCAGCCAAGAGGGTTCTAATGAAGCTTTCTTT
>once|TRBV30|TRBJ2-1|NA
CAWSERSSYNEQFF
TGTGCCTGGAGTGAAAGGTCCTCCTACAATGAGCAGTTCTTC
>NA|TRBV6-5|TRBJ1-1|NA
CASAGVGSEAFF
TGTGCCAGCGCGGGGGTTGGCTCTGAAGCTTTCTTT
>NA|TRBV7-9|TRBJ2-1|TRBD1
CASSLAGTEINEQFF
TGTGCCAGCAGCTTAGCGGGGACAGAAATTAATGAGCAGTTCTTC
>NA|TRBV27|TRBJ2-7|NA
CASSPNDLFEQYF
TGTGCCAGCAGCCCCAACGACTTATTCGAGCAGTACTTC
>NA|TRBV28|TRBJ2-5|NA
CASSLYKFRQETQYF
TGTGCCAGCAGCCTCTATAAGTTCCGCCAAGAGACCCAGTACTTC
>NA|TRBV11-2|TRBJ2-4|NA
CASSLGQGLQYF
TGTGCCAGCAGCTTAGGGCAGGGGCTTCAGTACTTC
>NA|TRBV20-1|TRBJ1-2|NA
CSASSVDRNYGYTF
TGCAGTGCTAGTTCCGTCGACAGAAACTATGGCTACACCTTC
>NA|TRBV2|TRBJ1-1|NA
CASTWGTEAFF
TGTGCCAGCACATGGGGAACTGAAGCTTTCTTT
>NA|TRBV7-6|TRBJ2-7|NA
CASSLTSDEQYF
TGTGCCAGCAGCTTAACCTCCGACGAGCAGTACTTC
>NA|TRBV5-1|TRBJ1-2|NA
CASSLTENYGYTF
TGCGCCAGCAGCTTGACAGAAAACTATGGCTACACCTTC
>NA|TRBV9|TRBJ2-1|TRBD2
CASQVGGGLYNEQFF
TGTGCCAGCCAGGTTGGCGGGGGTCTCTACAATGAGCAGTTCTTC
>NA|TRBV7-2|TRBJ1-3|NA
CASSFMSGNTIYF
TGTGCCAGCAGCTTCATGTCTGGAAACACCATATATTTT
>NA|TRBV28|TRBJ2-7|NA
CASSLGRGGYEQYF
TGTGCCAGCAGTTTAGGGCGAGGGGGCTACGAGCAGTACTTC
>NA|TRBV6-5|TRBJ1-1|NA
CASSYSKTLTEAFF
TGTGCCAGCAGTTACTCAAAAACCCTCACTGAAGCTTTCTTT
>once|TRBV6-1|TRBJ2-7|NA
CASSDGRRYEQYF
TGTGCCAGCAGTGACGGGAGAAGGTACGAGCAGTACTTC
>NA|TRBV27|TRBJ1-1|NA
CASSWGGAGTEAFF
TGTGCCAGCAGTTGGGGCGGAGCAGGGACTGAAGCTTTCTTT
>NA|TRBV3-1/TRBV3-2|TRBJ1-2|NA
CASSALVGGRGGYTF
TGTGCCAGCAGCGCCCTGGTTGGGGGGCGCGGGGGCTACACCTTC
>NA|TRBV28|TRBJ1-2|TRBD1
CASSLAVRDRGYGYTF
TGTGCCAGCAGTTTAGCAGTACGGGACAGGGGCTATGGCTACACCTTC
>NA|TRBV20-1|TRBJ2-7|NA
CSANRVREQYF
TGCAGTGCCAACAGGGTACGCGAGCAGTACTTC
>NA|TRBV7-9|TRBJ1-5|NA
CASSPHRIGTNQPQHF
TGTGCCAGCAGCCCCCACCGTATAGGGACCAATCAGCCCCAGCATTTT
>NA|TRBV28|TRBJ1-5|NA
CASSLTGLSGFSQPQHF
TGTGCCAGCAGTCTAACAGGCCTTTCTGGTTTTAGTCAGCCCCAGCATTTT
>NA|TRBV3-1/TRBV3-2|TRBJ1-5|TRBD1
CASSQTTGGGGQPQHF
TGTGCCAGCAGCCAAACAACAGGGGGCGGGGGTCAGCCCCAGCATTTT
>NA|TRBV14|TRBJ2-7|TRBD1
CASSPIDRVYEQYF
TGTGCCAGCAGCCCGATCGACAGGGTCTACGAGCAGTACTTC
>NA|TRBV6-5|TRBJ1-5|TRBD1
CASSYSSGGQPQHF
TGTGCCAGCAGTTATAGCTCAGGGGGCCAGCCCCAGCATTTT
>NA|TRBV9|TRBJ1-5|NA
CASSVSSNQPQHF
TGTGCCAGCAGCGTAAGTAGCAATCAGCCCCAGCATTTT
>NA|TRBV5-1|TRBJ2-1|TRBD2
CASSGVAGNNEQFF
TGCGCCTCAAGCGGGGTAGCGGGGAACAATGAGCAGTTCTTC
>NA|TRBV3-1/TRBV3-2|TRBJ1-1|NA
CASSHSTGIGTEAFF
TGTGCCAGCAGCCACTCAACAGGGATCGGCACTGAAGCTTTCTTT
>NA|TRBV3-1/TRBV3-2|TRBJ1-3|NA
CASSLPQNTIYF
TGTGCCAGCAGCCTCCCCCAAAACACCATATATTTT
>NA|TRBV9|TRBJ2-3|NA
CASRDPGSKGTDTQYF
TGTGCCAGCAGAGACCCCGGGAGCAAGGGCACAGATACGCAGTATTTT
>NA|TRBV7-6|TRBJ1-1|NA
CASSLTIWGDQGSTEAFF
TGTGCCAGCAGCTTAACGATATGGGGGGACCAGGGAAGTACTGAAGCTTTCTTT
>NA|TRBV7-7|TRBJ2-1|TRBD2
CASSLGTSGSNEQFF
TGTGCCAGCAGCTTAGGGACTAGCGGGTCCAATGAGCAGTTCTTC
>NA|TRBV4-2|TRBJ2-3|TRBD2
CASSQGGVADTQYF
TGTGCCAGCAGCCAGGGGGGGGTGGCAGATACGCAGTATTTT
>NA|TRBV7-9|TRBJ2-7|NA
CASSLASRLRSYEQYF
TGTGCCAGCAGCTTAGCGTCACGGTTGCGTTCCTACGAGCAGTACTTC
>NA|TRBV14|TRBJ1-4|TRBD1
CASSHLTGGNEKLFF
TGTGCCAGCAGCCATCTGACAGGGGGGAATGAAAAACTGTTTTTT
>NA|TRBV19|TRBJ2-5|TRBD1
CATTSQPGGWEQYF
TGTGCCACCACCTCGCAACCAGGGGGCTGGGAGCAGTACTTC
>NA|TRBV10-2|TRBJ2-3|NA
CASNQGLSTDTQYF
TGCGCCAGCAACCAGGGGTTGAGTACAGATACGCAGTATTTT
>NA|TRBV13|TRBJ2-7|NA
CASSLAGLSYEQYF
TGTGCCAGCAGCTTAGCAGGTCTTTCCTACGAGCAGTACTTC
>NA|TRBV18|TRBJ1-3|NA
CASSPLPLAGGNTIYF
TGTGCCAGCTCACCACTTCCCCTTGCAGGTGGAAACACCATATATTTT
>NA|TRBV30|TRBJ1-3|NA
CAWSQSSGNTIYF
TGTGCCTGGAGCCAGTCCTCTGGAAACACCATATATTTT
>NA|TRBV19|TRBJ2-3|NA
CASSLHKSTDTQYF
TGTGCCAGTAGTCTACACAAATCCACAGATACGCAGTATTTT
>NA|TRBV28|TRBJ2-7|NA
CASRVHPYEQYF
TGTGCCAGCAGGGTCCATCCCTACGAGCAGTACTTC
>NA|TRBV2|TRBJ2-7|NA
CASSSLGLHEQYF
TGTGCCAGCAGCAGTTTAGGGTTACACGAGCAGTACTTC
>NA|TRBV7-2|TRBJ2-3|TRBD2
CASSFAGGLTDTQYF
TGTGCCAGCAGCTTTGCGGGGGGGCTCACAGATACGCAGTATTTT
>NA|TRBV6-1|TRBJ1-5|NA
CASSEVGAQPQHF
TGTGCCAGCAGTGAAGTTGGGGCTCAGCCCCAGCATTTT